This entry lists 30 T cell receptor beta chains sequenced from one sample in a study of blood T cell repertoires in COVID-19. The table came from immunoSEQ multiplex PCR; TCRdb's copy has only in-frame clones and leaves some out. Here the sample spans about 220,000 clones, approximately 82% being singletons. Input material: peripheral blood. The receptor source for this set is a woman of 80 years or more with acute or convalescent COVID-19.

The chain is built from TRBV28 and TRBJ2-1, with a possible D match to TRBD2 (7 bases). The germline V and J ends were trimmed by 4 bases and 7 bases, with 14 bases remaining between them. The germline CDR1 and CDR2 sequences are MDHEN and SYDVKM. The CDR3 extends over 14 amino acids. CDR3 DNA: TGTGCCAGCAGTTCGGGCGGGGGCCTGAATGAGCAGTTCTTC. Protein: CASSSGGGLNEQFF.

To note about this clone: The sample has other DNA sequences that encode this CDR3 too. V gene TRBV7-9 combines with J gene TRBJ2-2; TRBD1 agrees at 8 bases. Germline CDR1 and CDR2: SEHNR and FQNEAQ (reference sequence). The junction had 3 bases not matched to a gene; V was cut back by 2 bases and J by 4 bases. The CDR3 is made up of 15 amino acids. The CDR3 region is CASSLRQGRTGELFF. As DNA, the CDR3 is TGTGCCAGCAGCTTACGACAGGGGCGCACCGGGGAGCTGTTTTTT.

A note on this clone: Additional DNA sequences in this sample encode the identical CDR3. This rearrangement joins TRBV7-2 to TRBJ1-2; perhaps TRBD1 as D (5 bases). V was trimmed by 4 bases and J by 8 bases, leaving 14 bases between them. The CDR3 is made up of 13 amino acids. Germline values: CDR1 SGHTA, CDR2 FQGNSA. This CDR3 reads CASSSLPGDGYTF. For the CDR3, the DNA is TGTGCCAGCAGCTCATTACCGGGGGACGGCTACACCTTC. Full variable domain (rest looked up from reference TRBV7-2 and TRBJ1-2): GAGVSQSPSNKVTEKGKDVELRCDPISGHTALYWYRQSLGQGLEFLIYFQGNSAPDKSGLPSDRFSAERTGGSVSTLTIQRTQQEDSAVYLCASSSLPGDGYTFGSGTRLTVV.

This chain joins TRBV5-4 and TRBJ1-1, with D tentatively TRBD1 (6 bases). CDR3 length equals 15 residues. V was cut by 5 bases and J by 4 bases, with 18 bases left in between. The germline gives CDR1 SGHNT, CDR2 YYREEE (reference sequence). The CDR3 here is CASRKGGEGTTEAFF. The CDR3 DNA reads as TGTGCCAGCAGAAAAGGGGGGGAGGGGACCACTGAAGCTTTCTTT.

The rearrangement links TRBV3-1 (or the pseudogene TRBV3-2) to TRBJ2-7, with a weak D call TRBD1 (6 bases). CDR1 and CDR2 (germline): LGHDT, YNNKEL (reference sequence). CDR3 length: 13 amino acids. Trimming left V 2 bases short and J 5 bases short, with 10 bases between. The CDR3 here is CASSQRSGDEQYF. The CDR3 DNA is TGTGCCAGCAGCCAAAGGTCAGGGGACGAGCAGTACTTC.

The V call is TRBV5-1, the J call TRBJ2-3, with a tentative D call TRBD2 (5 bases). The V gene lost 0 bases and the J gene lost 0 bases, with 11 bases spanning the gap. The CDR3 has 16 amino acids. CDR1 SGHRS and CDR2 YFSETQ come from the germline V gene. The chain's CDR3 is CASSLEPSTSTDTQYF. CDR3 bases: TGCGCCAGCAGCTTGGAACCTAGCACTAGCACAGATACGCAGTATTTT.

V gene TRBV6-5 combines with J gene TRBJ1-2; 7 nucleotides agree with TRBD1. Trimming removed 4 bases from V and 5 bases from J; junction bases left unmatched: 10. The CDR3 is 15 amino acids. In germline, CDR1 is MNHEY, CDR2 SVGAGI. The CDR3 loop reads CASSWTLGQSYGYTF. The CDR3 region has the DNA TGTGCCAGCAGTTGGACCTTGGGACAGTCATATGGCTACACCTTC.

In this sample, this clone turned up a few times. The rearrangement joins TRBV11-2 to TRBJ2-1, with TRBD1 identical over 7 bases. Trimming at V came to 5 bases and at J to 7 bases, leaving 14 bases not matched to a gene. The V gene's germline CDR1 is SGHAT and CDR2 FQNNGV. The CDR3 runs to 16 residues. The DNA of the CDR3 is TGTGCCAGCAGCCGTGCCGGGACAGAGGCGTTTAATGAGCAGTTCTTC. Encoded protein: CASSRAGTEAFNEQFF.

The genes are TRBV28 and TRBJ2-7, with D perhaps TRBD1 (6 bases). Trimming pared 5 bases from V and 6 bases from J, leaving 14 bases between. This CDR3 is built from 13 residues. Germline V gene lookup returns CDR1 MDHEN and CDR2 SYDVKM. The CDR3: CASSPPRGGEQYF. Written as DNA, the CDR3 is TGTGCCAGCAGTCCGCCCAGAGGGGGCGAGCAGTACTTC.

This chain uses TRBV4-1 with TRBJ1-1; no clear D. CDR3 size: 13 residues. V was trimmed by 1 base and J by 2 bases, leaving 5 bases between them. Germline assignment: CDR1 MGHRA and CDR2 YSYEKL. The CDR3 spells CASSQGHNTEAFF. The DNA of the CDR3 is TGCGCCAGCAGCCAAGGACACAACACTGAAGCTTTCTTT.

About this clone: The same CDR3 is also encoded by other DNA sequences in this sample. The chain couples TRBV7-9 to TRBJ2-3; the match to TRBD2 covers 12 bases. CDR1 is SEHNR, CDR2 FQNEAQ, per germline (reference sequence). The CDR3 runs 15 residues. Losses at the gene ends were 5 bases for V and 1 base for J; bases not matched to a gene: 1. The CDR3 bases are TGTGCCAGCAGCCGGACTAGCGGGGGCACAGATACGCAGTATTTT. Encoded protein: CASSRTSGGTDTQYF.

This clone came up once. CDR3 bases: TGTGCCAGCAGCTTGGGAGGCTCCGCCCCCGCGGCTAGCAATCAGCCCCAGCATTTT. Translated: CASSLGGSAPAASNQPQHF. The chain recombines TRBV5-6 with TRBJ1-5; D is unresolved. There are 19 residues in the CDR3. V was clipped by 0 bases and J by 0 bases, with 19 bases between them. Germline V gene lookup returns CDR1 SGHDT and CDR2 YYEEEE.

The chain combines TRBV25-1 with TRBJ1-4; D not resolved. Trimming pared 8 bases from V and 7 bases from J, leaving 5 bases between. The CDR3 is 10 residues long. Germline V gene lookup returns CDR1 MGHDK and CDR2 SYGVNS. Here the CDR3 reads CASGLEKLFF. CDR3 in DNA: TGTGCCAGCGGCCTTGAAAAACTGTTTTTT.

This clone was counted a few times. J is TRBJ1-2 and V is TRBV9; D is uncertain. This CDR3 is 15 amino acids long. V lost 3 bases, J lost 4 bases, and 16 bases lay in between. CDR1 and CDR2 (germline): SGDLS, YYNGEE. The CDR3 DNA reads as TGTGCCAGCAGCGACCCTGGAGTACGGAGCTATGGCTACACCTTC. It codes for CASSDPGVRSYGYTF. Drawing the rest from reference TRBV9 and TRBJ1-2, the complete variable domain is DSGVTQTPKHLITATGQRVTLRCSPRSGDLSVYWYQQSLDQGLQFLIQYYNGEERAKGNILERFSAQQFPDLHSELNLSSLELGDSALYFCASSDPGVRSYGYTFGSGTRLTVV.

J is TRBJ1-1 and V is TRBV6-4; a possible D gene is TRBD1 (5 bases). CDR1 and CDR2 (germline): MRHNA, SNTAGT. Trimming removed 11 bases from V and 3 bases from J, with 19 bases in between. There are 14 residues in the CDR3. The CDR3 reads CARRGTCRYTEAFF. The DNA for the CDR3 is TGTGCCCGGCGGGGGACGTGTCGGTACACTGAAGCTTTCTTT.

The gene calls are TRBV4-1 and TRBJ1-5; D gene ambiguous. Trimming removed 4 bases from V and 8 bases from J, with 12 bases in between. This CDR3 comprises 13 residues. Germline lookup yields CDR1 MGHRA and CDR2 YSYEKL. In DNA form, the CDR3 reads TGCGCCAGCAGCCCGAGCCCGAATGAGCCCCAGCATTTT. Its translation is CASSPSPNEPQHF.

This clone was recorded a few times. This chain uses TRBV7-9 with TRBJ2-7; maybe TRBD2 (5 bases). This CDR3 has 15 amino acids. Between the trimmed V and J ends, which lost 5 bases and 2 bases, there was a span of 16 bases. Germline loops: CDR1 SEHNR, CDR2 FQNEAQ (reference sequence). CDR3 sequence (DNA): TGTGCCAGCAGCCCCCAATATCCCGGGGCCTACGAGCAGTACTTC. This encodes CASSPQYPGAYEQYF.

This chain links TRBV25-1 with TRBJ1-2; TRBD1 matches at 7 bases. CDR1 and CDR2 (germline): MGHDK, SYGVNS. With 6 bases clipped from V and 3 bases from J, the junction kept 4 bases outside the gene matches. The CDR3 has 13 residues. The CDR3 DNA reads TGTGCCAGCAGCTCCGACAGGGACTATGGCTACACCTTC. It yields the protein CASSSDRDYGYTF.

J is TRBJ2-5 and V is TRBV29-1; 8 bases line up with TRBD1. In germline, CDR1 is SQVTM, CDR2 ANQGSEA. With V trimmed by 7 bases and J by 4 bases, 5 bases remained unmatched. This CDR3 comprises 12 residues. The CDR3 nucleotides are TGCAGCGGGTCAGGGACAGGAGAGACCCAGTACTTC. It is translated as CSGSGTGETQYF. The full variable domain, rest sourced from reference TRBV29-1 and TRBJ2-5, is SAVISQKPSRDICQRGTSLTIQCQVDSQVTMMFWYRQQPGQSLTLIATANQGSEATYESGFVIDKFPISRPNLTFSTLTVSNMSPEDSSIYLCSGSGTGETQYFGPGTRLLVL.

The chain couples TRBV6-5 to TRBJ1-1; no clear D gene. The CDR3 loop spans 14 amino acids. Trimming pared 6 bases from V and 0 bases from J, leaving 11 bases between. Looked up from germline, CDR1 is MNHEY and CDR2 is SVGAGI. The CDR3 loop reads CASSLSRVNTEAFF. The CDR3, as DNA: TGTGCCAGCAGCCTTAGCCGAGTGAACACTGAAGCTTTCTTT.

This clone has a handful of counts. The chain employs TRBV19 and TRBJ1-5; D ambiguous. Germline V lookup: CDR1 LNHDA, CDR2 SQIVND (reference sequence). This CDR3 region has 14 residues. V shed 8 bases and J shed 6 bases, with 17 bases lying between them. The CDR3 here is CASPIPGVLQPQHF. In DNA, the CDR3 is TGTGCCAGTCCCATACCGGGAGTCCTTCAGCCCCAGCATTTT.

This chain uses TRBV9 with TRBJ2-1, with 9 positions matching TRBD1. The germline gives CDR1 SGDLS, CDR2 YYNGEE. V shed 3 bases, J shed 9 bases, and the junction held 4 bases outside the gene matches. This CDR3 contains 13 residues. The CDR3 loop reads CASSGGDRVEQFF. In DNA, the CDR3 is TGTGCCAGCAGCGGAGGGGACAGGGTTGAGCAGTTCTTC.

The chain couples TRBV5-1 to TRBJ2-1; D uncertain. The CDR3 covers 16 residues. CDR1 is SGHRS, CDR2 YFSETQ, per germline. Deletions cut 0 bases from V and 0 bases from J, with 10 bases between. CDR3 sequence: CASSLGALSSYNEQFF. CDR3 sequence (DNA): TGCGCCAGCAGCTTGGGGGCACTGAGCTCCTACAATGAGCAGTTCTTC.

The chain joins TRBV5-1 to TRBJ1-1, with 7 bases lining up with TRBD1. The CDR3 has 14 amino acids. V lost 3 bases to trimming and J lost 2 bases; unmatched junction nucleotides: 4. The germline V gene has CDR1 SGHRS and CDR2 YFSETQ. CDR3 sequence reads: CASSSGQINTEAFF. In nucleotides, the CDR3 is TGCGCCAGCAGCTCGGGACAGATAAACACTGAAGCTTTCTTT.

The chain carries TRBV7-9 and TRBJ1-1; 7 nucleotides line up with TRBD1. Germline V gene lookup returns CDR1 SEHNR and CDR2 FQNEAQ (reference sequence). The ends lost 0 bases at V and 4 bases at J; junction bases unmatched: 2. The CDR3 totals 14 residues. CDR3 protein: CASSLAGQFTEAFF. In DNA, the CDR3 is TGTGCCAGCAGCTTAGCGGGACAGTTCACTGAAGCTTTCTTT. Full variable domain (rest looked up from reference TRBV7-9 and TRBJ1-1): DTGVSQNPRHKITKRGQNVTFRCDPISEHNRLYWYRQTLGQGPEFLTYFQNEAQLEKSRLLSDRFSAERPKGSFSTLEIQRTEQGDSAMYLCASSLAGQFTEAFFGQGTRLTVV.

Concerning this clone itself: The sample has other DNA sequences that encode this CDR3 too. The CDR3 here is CASSVGPGNTEAFF. In DNA, the CDR3 is TGTGCCAGCAGCGTAGGCCCAGGGAACACTGAAGCTTTCTTT. The chain has TRBV9 and TRBJ1-1; D gene ambiguous. V gave up 0 bases and J gave up 1 base, with 7 bases separating them. CDR3 length: 14 amino acids. Germline V lookup: CDR1 SGDLS, CDR2 YYNGEE. The entire variable domain, with the rest obtained from reference TRBV9 and TRBJ1-1, is as follows: DSGVTQTPKHLITATGQRVTLRCSPRSGDLSVYWYQQSLDQGLQFLIQYYNGEERAKGNILERFSAQQFPDLHSELNLSSLELGDSALYFCASSVGPGNTEAFFGQGTRLTVV.

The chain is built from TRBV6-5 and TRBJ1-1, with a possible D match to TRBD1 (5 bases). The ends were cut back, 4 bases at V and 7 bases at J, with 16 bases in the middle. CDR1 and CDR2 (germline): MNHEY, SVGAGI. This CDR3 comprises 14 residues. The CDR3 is CASSWLQGRGEAFF. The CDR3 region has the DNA TGTGCCAGCAGTTGGCTCCAGGGTAGGGGTGAAGCTTTCTTT.

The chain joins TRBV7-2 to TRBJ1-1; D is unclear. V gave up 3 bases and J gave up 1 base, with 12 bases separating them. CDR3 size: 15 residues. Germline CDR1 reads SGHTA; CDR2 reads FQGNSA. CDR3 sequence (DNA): TGTGCCAGCAGCTTTCGCGTCGTAACGAACACTGAAGCTTTCTTT. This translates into CASSFRVVTNTEAFF.

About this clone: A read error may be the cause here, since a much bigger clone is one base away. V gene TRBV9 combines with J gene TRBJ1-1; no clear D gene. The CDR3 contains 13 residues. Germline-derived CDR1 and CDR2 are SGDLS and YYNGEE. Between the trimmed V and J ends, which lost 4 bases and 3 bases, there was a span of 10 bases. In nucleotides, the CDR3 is TGTGCCAGCAGCCAGAGGGAGGACACTGAAGCTTTCTTT. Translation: CASSQREDTEAFF.

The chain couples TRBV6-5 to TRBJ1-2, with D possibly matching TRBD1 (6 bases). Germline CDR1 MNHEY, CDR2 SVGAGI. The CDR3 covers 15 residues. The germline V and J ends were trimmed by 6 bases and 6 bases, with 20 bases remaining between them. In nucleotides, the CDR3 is TGTGCCAGCAGCCCCGACTGGGGGGGCTGGAATGGCTACACCTTC. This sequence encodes CASSPDWGGWNGYTF.